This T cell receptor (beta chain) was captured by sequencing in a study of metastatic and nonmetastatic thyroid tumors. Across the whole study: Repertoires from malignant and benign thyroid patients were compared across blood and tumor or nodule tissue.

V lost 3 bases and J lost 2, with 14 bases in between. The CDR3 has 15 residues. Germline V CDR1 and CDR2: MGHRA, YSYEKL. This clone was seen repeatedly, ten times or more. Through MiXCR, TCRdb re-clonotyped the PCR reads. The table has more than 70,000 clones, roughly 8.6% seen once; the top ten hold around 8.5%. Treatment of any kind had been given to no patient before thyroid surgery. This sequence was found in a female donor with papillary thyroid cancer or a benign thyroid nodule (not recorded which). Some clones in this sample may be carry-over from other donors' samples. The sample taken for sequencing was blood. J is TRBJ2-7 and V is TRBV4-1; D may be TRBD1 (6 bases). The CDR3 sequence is CASSHPATGTYEQYF. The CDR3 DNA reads TGCGCCAGCAGCCACCCTGCCACAGGGACCTACGAGCAGTACTTC.